This entry describes one T cell receptor (beta chain). The sample is drawn from a study of control samples from healthy donors and cancer patients. The germline V gene encodes CDR1 SGHDT and CDR2 YYEEEE. The CDR3 is made up of 16 amino acids. The junction had 16 bases not matched to a gene; V was cut back by 7 bases and J by 6 bases. TCRdb's copy holds only in-frame clones and misses some; the assay was immunoSEQ multiplex PCR. The table includes approximately 120,000 clones, roughly 89% detected once. The chain couples TRBV5-6 to TRBJ2-3; TRBD2 matches at 8 bases. The receptor was isolated from a woman aged 45-65 years in good health. Sequencing was carried out using blood. The chain's CDR3 is CASGVPGLERNDTQYF. The CDR3 DNA sequence: TGTGCCAGCGGCGTCCCGGGACTAGAGCGTAATGATACGCAGTATTTT.